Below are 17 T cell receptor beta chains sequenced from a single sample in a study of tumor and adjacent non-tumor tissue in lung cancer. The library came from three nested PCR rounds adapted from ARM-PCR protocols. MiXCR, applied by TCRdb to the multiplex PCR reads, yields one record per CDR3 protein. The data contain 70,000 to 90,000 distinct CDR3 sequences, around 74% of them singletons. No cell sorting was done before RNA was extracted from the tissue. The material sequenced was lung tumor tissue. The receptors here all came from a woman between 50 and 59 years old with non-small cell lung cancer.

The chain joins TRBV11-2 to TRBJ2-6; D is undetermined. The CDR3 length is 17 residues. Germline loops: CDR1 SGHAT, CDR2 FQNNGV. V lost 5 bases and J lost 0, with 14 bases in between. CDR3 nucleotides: TGTGCCAGCAGCATACTAACGGGTAGCTCTGGGGCCAACGTCCTGACTTTC. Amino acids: CASSILTGSSGANVLTF. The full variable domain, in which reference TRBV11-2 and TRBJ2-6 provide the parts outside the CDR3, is EAGVAQSPRYKIIEKRQSVAFWCNPISGHATLYWYQQILGQGPKLLIQFQNNGVVDDSQLPKDRFSAERLKGVDSTLKIQPAKLEDSAVYLCASSILTGSSGANVLTFGAGSRLTVL.

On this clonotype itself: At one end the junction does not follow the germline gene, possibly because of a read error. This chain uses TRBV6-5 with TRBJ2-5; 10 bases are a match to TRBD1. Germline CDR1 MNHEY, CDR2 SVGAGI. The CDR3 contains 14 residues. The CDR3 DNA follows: TGTGCCAGCGGTAGGGACAGGGGACAAGAGACCCAATACTTC. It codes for CASGRDRGQETQYF.

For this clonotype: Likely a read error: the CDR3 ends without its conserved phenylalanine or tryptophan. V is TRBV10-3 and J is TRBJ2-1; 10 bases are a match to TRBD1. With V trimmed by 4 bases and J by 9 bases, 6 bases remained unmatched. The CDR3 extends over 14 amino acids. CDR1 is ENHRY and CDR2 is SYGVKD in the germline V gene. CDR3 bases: TGTGCCATCAGTGTTGGGACAGGGGCACTTGAGCAGTTCTCC. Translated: CAISVGTGALEQFS.

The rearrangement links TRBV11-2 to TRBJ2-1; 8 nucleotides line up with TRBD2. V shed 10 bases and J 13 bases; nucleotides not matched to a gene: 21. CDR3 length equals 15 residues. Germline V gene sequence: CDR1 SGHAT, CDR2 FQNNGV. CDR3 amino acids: CAISFRAGEQVDQFF. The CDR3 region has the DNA TGTGCCATCAGTTTCAGAGCGGGAGAACAGGTTGATCAGTTCTTC.

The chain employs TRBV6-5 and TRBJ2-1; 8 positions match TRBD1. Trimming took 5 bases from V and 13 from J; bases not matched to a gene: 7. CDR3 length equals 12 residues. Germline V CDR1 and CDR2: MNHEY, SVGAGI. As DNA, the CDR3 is TGTGCCAGCAGTCGGACAGGGTTCGGTCAGTTCTTC. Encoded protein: CASSRTGFGQFF.

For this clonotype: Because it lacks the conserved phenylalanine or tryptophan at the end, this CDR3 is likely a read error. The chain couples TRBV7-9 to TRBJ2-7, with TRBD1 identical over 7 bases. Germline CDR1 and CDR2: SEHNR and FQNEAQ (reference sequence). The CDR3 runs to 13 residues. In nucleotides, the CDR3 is TGTGTCAGCAGCTTACCGGGACAGTACGAGCAGTACATC. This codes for CVSSLPGQYEQYI.

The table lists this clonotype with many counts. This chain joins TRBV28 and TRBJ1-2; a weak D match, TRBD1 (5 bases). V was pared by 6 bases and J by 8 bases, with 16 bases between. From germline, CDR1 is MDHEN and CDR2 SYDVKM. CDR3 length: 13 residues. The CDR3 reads CASRIRGDGGYTF. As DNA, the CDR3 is TGTGCCAGCAGAATCCGGGGCGACGGGGGCTACACCTTC.

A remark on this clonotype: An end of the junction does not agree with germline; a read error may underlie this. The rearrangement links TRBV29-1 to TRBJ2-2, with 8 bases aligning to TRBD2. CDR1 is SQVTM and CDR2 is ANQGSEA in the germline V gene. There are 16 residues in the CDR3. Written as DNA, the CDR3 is TGCAGCGTTGAAGCCCCTAACGGGAGGGCCCCCGAGGAGCTCTTTTTT. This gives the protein CSVEAPNGRAPEELFF.

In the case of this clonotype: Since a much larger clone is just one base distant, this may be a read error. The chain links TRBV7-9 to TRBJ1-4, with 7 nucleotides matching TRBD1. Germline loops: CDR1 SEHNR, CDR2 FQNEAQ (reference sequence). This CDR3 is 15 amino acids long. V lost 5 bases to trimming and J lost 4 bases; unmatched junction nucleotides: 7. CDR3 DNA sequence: TGTGCCAGCAGCGCGTTGGCAGGGGGTAATGAAAAACTGTTTTTT. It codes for CASSALAGGNEKLFF.

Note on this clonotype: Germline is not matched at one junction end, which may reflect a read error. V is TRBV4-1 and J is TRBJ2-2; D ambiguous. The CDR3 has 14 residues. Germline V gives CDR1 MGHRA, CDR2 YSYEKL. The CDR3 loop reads CASRMSRNTRELFF. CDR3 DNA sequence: TGCGCCAGCCGCATGAGTAGGAACACCAGGGAGCTGTTTTTT.

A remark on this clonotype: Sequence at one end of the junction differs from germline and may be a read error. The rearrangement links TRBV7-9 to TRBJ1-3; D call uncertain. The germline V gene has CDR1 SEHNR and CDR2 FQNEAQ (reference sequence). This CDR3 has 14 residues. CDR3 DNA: TGTGGCAGCAGCCTCGACTGCACTGGAAACACCATATATTTT. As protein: CGSSLDCTGNTIYF.

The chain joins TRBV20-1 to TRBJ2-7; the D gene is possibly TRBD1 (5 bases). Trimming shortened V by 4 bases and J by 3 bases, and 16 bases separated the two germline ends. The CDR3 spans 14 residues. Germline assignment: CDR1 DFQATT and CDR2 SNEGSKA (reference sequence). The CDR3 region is CSANPVTRGYEQYF. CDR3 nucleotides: TGCAGTGCTAACCCCGTGACAAGGGGCTACGAGCAGTACTTC.

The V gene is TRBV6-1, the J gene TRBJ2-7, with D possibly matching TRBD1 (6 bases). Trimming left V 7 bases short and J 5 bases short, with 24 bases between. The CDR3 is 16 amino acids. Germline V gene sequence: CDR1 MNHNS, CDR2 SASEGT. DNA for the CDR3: TGTGCCAGCAAGGTTTTGTTGATTACAGGGAGTAACGAGCAGTACTTC. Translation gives CASKVLLITGSNEQYF.

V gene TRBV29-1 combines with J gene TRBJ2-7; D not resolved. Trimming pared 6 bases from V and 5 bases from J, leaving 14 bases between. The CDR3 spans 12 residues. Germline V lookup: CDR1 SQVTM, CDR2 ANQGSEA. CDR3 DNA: TGCAGCGTAATCACGTTGACCGACGAGCAGTACTTC. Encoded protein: CSVITLTDEQYF.

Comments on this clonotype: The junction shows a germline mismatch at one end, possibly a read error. CDR3 nucleotides: TGTGCCAGCAAAATACTAGCGGGAGGAAGCATAGATACGCAGTATTTT. It is translated as CASKILAGGSIDTQYF. The chain combines TRBV6-5 with TRBJ2-3, with 12 bases fitting TRBD2. The CDR3 runs to 16 residues. Germline V gene data show CDR1 as MNHEY and CDR2 as SVGAGI.

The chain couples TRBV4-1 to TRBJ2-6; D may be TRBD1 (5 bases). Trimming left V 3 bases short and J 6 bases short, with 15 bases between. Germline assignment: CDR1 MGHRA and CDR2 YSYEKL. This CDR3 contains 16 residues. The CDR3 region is CASSHQWGSEANVLTF. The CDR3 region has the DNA TGCGCCAGCAGCCATCAATGGGGCTCAGAGGCCAACGTCCTGACTTTC.

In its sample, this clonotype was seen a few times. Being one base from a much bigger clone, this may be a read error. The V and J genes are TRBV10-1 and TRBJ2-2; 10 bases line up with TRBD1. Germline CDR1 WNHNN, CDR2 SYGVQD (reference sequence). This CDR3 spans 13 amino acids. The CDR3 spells CACRGQGVGELFF. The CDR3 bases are TGCGCCTGCAGAGGACAGGGGGTCGGGGAGCTGTTTTTT.